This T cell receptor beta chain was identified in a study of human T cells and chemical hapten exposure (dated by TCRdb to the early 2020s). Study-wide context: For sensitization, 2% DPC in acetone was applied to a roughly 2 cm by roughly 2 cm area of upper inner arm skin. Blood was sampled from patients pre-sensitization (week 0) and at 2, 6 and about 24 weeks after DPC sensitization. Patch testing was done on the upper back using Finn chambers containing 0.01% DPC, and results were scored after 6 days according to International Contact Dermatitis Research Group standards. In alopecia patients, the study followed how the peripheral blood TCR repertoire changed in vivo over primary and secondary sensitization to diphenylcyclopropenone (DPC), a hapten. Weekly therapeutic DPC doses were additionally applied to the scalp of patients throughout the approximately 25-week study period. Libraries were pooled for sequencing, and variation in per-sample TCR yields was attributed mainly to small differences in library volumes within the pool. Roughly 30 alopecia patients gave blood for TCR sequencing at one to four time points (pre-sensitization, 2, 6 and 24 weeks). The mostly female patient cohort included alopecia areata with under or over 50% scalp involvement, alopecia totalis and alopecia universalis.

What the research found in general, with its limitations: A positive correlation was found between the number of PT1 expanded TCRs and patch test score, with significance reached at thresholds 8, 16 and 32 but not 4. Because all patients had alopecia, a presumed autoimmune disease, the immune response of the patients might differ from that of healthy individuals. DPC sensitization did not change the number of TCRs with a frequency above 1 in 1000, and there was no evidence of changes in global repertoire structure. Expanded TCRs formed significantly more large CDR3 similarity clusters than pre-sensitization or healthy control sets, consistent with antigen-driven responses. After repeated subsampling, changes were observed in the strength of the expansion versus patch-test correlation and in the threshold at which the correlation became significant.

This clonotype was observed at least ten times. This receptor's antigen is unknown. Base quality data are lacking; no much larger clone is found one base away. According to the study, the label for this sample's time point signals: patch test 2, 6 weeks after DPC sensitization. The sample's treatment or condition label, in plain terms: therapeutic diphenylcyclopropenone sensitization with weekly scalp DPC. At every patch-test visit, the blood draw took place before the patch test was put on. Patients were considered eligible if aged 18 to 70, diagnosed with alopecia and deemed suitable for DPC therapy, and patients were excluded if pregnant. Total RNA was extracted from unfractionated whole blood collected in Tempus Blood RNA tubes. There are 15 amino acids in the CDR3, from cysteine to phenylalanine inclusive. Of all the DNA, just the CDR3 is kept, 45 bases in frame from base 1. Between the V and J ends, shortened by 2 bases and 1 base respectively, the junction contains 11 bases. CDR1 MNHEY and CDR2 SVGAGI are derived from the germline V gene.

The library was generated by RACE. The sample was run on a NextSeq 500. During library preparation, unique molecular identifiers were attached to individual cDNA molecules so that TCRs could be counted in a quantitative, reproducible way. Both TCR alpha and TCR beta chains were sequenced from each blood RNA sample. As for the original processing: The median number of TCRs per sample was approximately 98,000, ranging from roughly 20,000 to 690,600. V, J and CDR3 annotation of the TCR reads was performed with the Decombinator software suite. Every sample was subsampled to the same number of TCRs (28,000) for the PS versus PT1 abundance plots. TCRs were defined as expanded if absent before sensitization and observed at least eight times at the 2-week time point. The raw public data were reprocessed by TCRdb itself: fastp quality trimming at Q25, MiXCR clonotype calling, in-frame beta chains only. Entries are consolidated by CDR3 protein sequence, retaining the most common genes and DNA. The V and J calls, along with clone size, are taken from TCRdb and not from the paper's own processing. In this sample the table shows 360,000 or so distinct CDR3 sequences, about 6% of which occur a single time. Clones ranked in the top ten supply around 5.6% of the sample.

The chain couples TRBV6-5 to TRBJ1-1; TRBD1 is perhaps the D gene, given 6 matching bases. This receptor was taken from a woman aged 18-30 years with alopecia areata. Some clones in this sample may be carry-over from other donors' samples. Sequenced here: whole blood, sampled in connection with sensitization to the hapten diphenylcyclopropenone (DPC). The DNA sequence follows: TGTGCCAGCAGTTACGGGGGGGCGGCGAACACTGAAGCTTTCTTT. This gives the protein CASSYGGAANTEAFF.